The T cell receptor (beta chain) under discussion was sequenced for a study of shared clonotypes between healthy human individuals. Study-wide results and limits: Relative to clonotypes present in all four donors, those not shared had lower generation probabilities.

Only in-frame clones appear in the TCRdb table, and some are missing; sequencing was by immunoSEQ multiplex PCR. The sample has roughly 2.5 million clones; roughly nine tenths are singletons. Germline V gene data show CDR1 as ENHRY and CDR2 as SYGVKD. V trimming: 4 bases; J trimming: 3 bases; junction bases outside the gene matches: 3. The CDR3 length is 13 residues. This clone was counted a few times. Antigen specificity is unknown. Within the sample, other DNA sequences also encode this same CDR3. The sequencing input was naive CD4+ T cells sorted from blood. The sample's subset: CD45RA+ positively selected. V usage is TRBV10-3 and J usage is TRBJ2-7; 7 bases fit TRBD1. The sequence was obtained from a man between 18 and 29 years old in good health. CDR3: CAISARQGYEQYF. The CDR3 DNA is TGTGCCATCAGTGCTAGACAGGGCTACGAGCAGTACTTC.